The next 27 T cell receptor beta chains were all read from a single sample in a study of blood T cell repertoires in COVID-19. Only in-frame clones appear in the TCRdb table, and some are missing; sequencing was by immunoSEQ multiplex PCR. The data hold about 44,000 clones, with about nine tenths observed a single time. The sequencing sample was made of peripheral blood. The receptors were gathered from a man aged 65-85 years with active COVID-19.

The chain joins TRBV27 to TRBJ2-7, with 7 positions matching TRBD1. V lost 5 bases and J lost 0; bases outside the gene matches: 7. This CDR3 contains 15 residues. Germline V CDR1 and CDR2: MNHEY, SMNVEV (reference sequence). CDR3 nucleotides: TGTGCCAGCAGTCGGACGGGACAGAGCTCCTACGAGCAGTACTTC. It specifies CASSRTGQSSYEQYF.

The chain carries TRBV7-9 and TRBJ1-4, with 9 positions matching TRBD1. Trimming at V came to 5 bases and at J to 2 bases, leaving 3 bases not matched to a gene. CDR1 and CDR2 (germline): SEHNR, FQNEAQ (reference sequence). This CDR3 spans 15 amino acids. The CDR3 region has the DNA TGTGCCAGCAGCCCAACAGGGGGCACTAATGAAAAACTGTTTTTT. Protein sequence: CASSPTGGTNEKLFF.

This clone was counted once. The chain uses TRBV7-9 and TRBJ1-3; TRBD1 matches at 10 bases. The CDR3 runs to 16 residues. Germline CDR1 and CDR2: SEHNR and FQNEAQ (reference sequence). The J segment lost 2 bases and the V segment lost 5 bases, leaving 6 bases of the junction unmatched. Written as DNA, the CDR3 is TGTGCCAGCAGCGACTCCGGGACAGGGGCTGGAAACACCATATATTTT. Translated: CASSDSGTGAGNTIYF.

The rearrangement uses TRBV19 and TRBJ1-1, with D perhaps matching TRBD1 (5 bases). Trimming took 1 base from V and 4 from J, leaving 10 bases between them. Germline V gene lookup returns CDR1 LNHDA and CDR2 SQIVND (reference sequence). The CDR3 runs to 14 residues. CDR3 amino acids: CASSIGREVTEAFF. The CDR3 region has the DNA TGTGCCAGTAGTATAGGCAGGGAGGTCACTGAAGCTTTCTTT.

This chain joins TRBV27 and TRBJ1-6, with 9 bases lining up with TRBD1. Germline V gene sequence: CDR1 MNHEY, CDR2 SMNVEV (reference sequence). Trimming at V came to 5 bases and at J to 7 bases, leaving 3 bases not matched to a gene. CDR3 length: 14 residues. Here the CDR3 reads CASSPGTGNSPLHF. Written as DNA, the CDR3 is TGTGCCAGCAGTCCCGGGACAGGGAATTCACCCCTCCACTTT.

This chain connects TRBV7-3 to TRBJ1-2; D is possibly TRBD1 (6 bases). The V end lost 4 bases, the J end lost 6 bases, and 12 bases lay between the germline ends. CDR1 and CDR2 from the germline V gene are SGHTA and FQGTGA. The CDR3 has 13 amino acids. The CDR3 loop reads CASSSSGGDGYTF. The CDR3 DNA reads as TGTGCCAGCAGCTCGTCGGGGGGCGATGGCTACACCTTC.

The chain recombines TRBV19 with TRBJ1-5; no firm D call. The CDR3 sequence is 14 residues long. Germline V lookup: CDR1 LNHDA, CDR2 SQIVND (reference sequence). Trimming stripped 9 bases from V and 3 bases from J, with 15 bases between. CDR3 loop: CASRVPATNQPQHF. The CDR3 region has the DNA TGTGCCAGCCGGGTCCCCGCGACCAATCAGCCCCAGCATTTT.

The genes are TRBV2 and TRBJ1-3, with D possibly TRBD1 on 6 matching bases. Trimming pared 11 bases from V and 0 bases from J, leaving 11 bases between. The CDR3 spans 13 residues. The germline CDR1 and CDR2 sequences are SNHLY and FYNNEI. CDR3 sequence (DNA): TGTGCCCGCCGGGACACCTCTGGAAACACCATATATTTT. Translated, it gives CARRDTSGNTIYF.

The chain couples TRBV5-6 to TRBJ2-2, with D tentatively TRBD2 (6 bases). Trimming removed 4 bases from V and 5 bases from J, with 15 bases in between. The CDR3 runs to 15 residues. Germline V CDR1 and CDR2: SGHDT, YYEEEE. The CDR3 loop is CASSASGTQTGELFF. As DNA, the CDR3 is TGTGCCAGCAGCGCGTCCGGGACTCAGACCGGGGAGCTGTTTTTT.

DNA for the CDR3: TGTGCCAGCAGCTCGCGGACAGGGGTGGGTGAAGCTTTCTTT. As protein: CASSSRTGVGEAFF. The chain uses TRBV7-9 and TRBJ1-1; 9 bases align to TRBD1. Trimming took 4 bases from V and 7 from J; bases not matched to a gene: 7. The CDR3 runs to 14 residues. Germline CDR1 SEHNR, CDR2 FQNEAQ (reference sequence).

DNA for the CDR3: TGTGCCAGCAGTGGACAAGTCTATAATTCACCCCTCCACTTT. Protein: CASSGQVYNSPLHF. The gene calls are TRBV6-2 or TRBV6-3 and TRBJ1-6; maybe TRBD1 (5 bases). There are 14 residues in the CDR3. The V gene lost 5 bases and the J gene lost 3 bases, with 8 bases spanning the gap. From germline, CDR1 is MNHEY and CDR2 SVGEGT.

The rearrangement uses TRBV18 and TRBJ1-1; 7 positions match TRBD1. V lost 3 bases and J lost 5; bases outside the gene matches: 12. There are 16 residues in the CDR3. Looked up from germline, CDR1 is KGHSH and CDR2 is LQKENI. Here the CDR3 DNA reads TGTGCCAGCTCACCGCAAAATTACAGGGGTGGGACTGAAGCTTTCTTT. Translating it yields CASSPQNYRGGTEAFF.

The V gene is TRBV7-2, the J gene TRBJ2-3; D remains ambiguous. Germline V gene sequence: CDR1 SGHTA, CDR2 FQGNSA. V was shortened by 2 bases and J by 5 bases, with 8 bases between the two germline ends. The CDR3 sequence is 13 residues long. The CDR3 DNA follows: TGTGCCAGCAGCTTACTAGTTCGAGATACGCAGTATTTT. Its protein is CASSLLVRDTQYF.

This chain connects TRBV7-6 to TRBJ2-3; the match to TRBD2 covers 7 bases. The ends lost 5 bases at V and 0 bases at J; junction bases unmatched: 5. This CDR3 comprises 15 residues. Germline V gene lookup returns CDR1 SGHVS and CDR2 FNYEAQ. This CDR3 is CASSPSSGSTDTQYF. CDR3 in DNA: TGTGCCAGCAGCCCCTCTAGCGGTAGCACAGATACGCAGTATTTT.

Here the CDR3 DNA reads TGTGCCAGCAGCTCAACCGGGACATTTAACACTGAAGCTTTCTTT. It is translated as CASSSTGTFNTEAFF. This chain joins TRBV5-4 and TRBJ1-1; D possibly corresponds to TRBD1 (6 bases). Germline loops: CDR1 SGHNT, CDR2 YYREEE (reference sequence). The V end lost 3 bases, the J end lost 2 bases, and 14 bases lay between the germline ends. The CDR3 has 15 amino acids.

J is TRBJ2-1 and V is TRBV7-9, with TRBD2 matching 12 bases. CDR1 and CDR2 (germline): SEHNR, FQNEAQ (reference sequence). J was trimmed by 6 bases and V by 3 bases; bases with no gene match: 6. The CDR3 covers 16 residues. CDR3 region: CASSLGLAGERNEQFF. For the CDR3, the DNA is TGTGCCAGCAGCTTGGGACTAGCGGGTGAACGCAATGAGCAGTTCTTC.

The chain's CDR3 is CATSEGQGAGNEKLFF. DNA of the CDR3: TGTGCCACCAGTGAAGGACAGGGGGCTGGTAATGAAAAACTGTTTTTT. The V and J genes are TRBV24-1 and TRBJ1-4, with 11 positions matching TRBD1. Germline V gene lookup returns CDR1 KGHDR and CDR2 SFDVKD. After removal of 4 bases from V and 4 bases from J, the junction contained 4 bases not matched to a gene. The CDR3 has 16 residues.

V is TRBV2 and J is TRBJ2-2, with TRBD2 as a possible D gene (5 bases). The ends were cut back, 6 bases at V and 5 bases at J, with 13 bases in the middle. Germline assignment: CDR1 SNHLY and CDR2 FYNNEI. This CDR3 contains 14 residues. CDR3 bases: TGTGCCAGCAGGGTTGAGGGAATAACCGGGGAGCTGTTTTTT. As protein: CASRVEGITGELFF.

This rearrangement joins TRBV18 to TRBJ2-5; 7 bases map to TRBD1. Germline V gene sequence: CDR1 KGHSH, CDR2 LQKENI. The V gene end was trimmed by 6 bases and the J gene end by 2 bases; junction bases not matched to a gene: 6. The CDR3 totals 14 residues. Written as DNA, the CDR3 is TGTGCCAGCTCGATCCAGGGGGAGCAAGAGACCCAGTACTTC. This gives the protein CASSIQGEQETQYF.

The chain has TRBV7-2 and TRBJ1-1; D gene unclear. V lost 8 bases to trimming and J lost 4 bases, with 17 bases between them. CDR3 length equals 14 residues. Germline CDR1 SGHTA, CDR2 FQGNSA. Here the CDR3 reads CASSEGTGSTEAFF. The CDR3, as DNA: TGTGCCAGCTCCGAGGGAACTGGGAGCACTGAAGCTTTCTTT.

The V call is TRBV6-5, the J call TRBJ2-2; 7 nucleotides match TRBD2. V lost 0 bases and J lost 5; bases outside the gene matches: 6. The CDR3 is 16 residues long. Germline V lookup: CDR1 MNHEY, CDR2 SVGAGI. This CDR3 reads CASSYSLQGGTGELFF. The CDR3 bases are TGTGCCAGCAGTTACTCTCTTCAGGGAGGGACCGGGGAGCTGTTTTTT.

This clone has just one count. The rearrangement joins TRBV5-6 to TRBJ2-7, with unresolved D. V was cut by 0 bases and J by 5 bases, with 21 bases left in between. This CDR3 is 17 amino acids long. Germline V gene lookup returns CDR1 SGHDT and CDR2 YYEEEE. The CDR3 region is CASSLAAIHHLRHEQYF. The CDR3, as DNA: TGTGCCAGCAGCTTGGCCGCGATCCACCACCTTCGTCACGAGCAGTACTTC.

The chain is built from TRBV7-8 and TRBJ1-4, with no clear D. Trimming shortened V by 1 base and J by 0 bases, and 15 bases separated the two germline ends. Germline CDR1 is SGHVS and CDR2 is FQNEAQ. The CDR3 consists of 18 residues. For the CDR3, the DNA is TGTGCCAGCAGCTTAGAGCTCTTGTCAAGTGCAACTAATGAAAAACTGTTTTTT. Translation: CASSLELLSSATNEKLFF.

CDR3 residues: CASRRTDDTDTQYF. CDR3 DNA sequence: TGTGCCAGTAGGAGGACAGACGACACAGATACGCAGTATTTT. The chain combines TRBV19 with TRBJ2-3, with TRBD1 as a possible D gene (6 bases). CDR1 LNHDA and CDR2 SQIVND come from the germline V gene (reference sequence). V dropped 6 bases and J dropped 2 bases, with 12 bases sitting between them. The CDR3 consists of 14 residues. Variable domain in full (rest from reference TRBV19 and TRBJ2-3): DGGITQSPKYLFRKEGQNVTLSCEQNLNHDAMYWYRQDPGQGLRLIYYSQIVNDFQKGDIAEGYSVSREKKESFPLTVTSAQKNPTAFYLCASRRTDDTDTQYFGPGTRLTVL.

The rearrangement joins TRBV2 to TRBJ2-4, with 10 bases fitting TRBD1. The CDR3 is 16 amino acids. CDR1 SNHLY and CDR2 FYNNEI come from the germline V gene. J lost 7 bases, V lost 4 bases, and 10 bases had no gene match. This chain's CDR3 is CASSGGTGASGNIQYF. For the CDR3, the DNA is TGTGCCAGCAGTGGGGGGACAGGGGCATCGGGGAACATTCAGTACTTC.

This CDR3 is CASSIQRGVTDTQYF. As DNA, the CDR3 is TGTGCCAGTAGTATCCAGCGGGGGGTCACAGATACGCAGTATTTT. The gene calls are TRBV19 and TRBJ2-3, with 9 bases that match TRBD2. This CDR3 is built from 15 residues. Trimming took 3 bases from V and 2 from J; bases not matched to a gene: 3. Germline loops: CDR1 LNHDA, CDR2 SQIVND (reference sequence).

This chain links TRBV7-3 with TRBJ2-1, with 7 nucleotides matching TRBD2. CDR3 length: 17 amino acids. The V and J ends lost 5 bases and 3 bases, in that order; junction bases with no gene match: 13. CDR1 and CDR2 from the germline V gene are SGHTA and FQGTGA. Here the CDR3 reads CASSPNTGTGGYNEQFF. Here the CDR3 DNA reads TGTGCCAGCAGCCCGAACACCGGGACGGGAGGCTACAATGAGCAGTTCTTC.